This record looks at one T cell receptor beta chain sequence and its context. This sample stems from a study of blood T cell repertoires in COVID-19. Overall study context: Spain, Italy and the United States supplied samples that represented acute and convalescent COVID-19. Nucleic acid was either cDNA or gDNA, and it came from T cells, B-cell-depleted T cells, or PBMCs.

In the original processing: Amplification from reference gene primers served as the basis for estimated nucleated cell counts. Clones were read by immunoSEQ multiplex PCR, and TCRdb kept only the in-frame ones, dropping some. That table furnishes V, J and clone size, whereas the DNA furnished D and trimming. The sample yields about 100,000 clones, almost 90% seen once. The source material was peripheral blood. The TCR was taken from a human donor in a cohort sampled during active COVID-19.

The CDR3 region has the DNA TGTGCCAGCAGTTACCCAGACGAGCAGTACTTC. Its protein is CASSYPDEQYF. The chain combines TRBV6-2 or TRBV6-3 with TRBJ2-7, with D uncertain. V lost 2 bases and J 5 bases, leaving 4 bases between the germline ends. The CDR3 extends over 11 amino acids. Germline V CDR1 and CDR2: MNHEY, SVGEGT.